Sequencing of this T cell receptor beta chain was carried out in a study of OX40 agonist ivuxolimab in advanced cancers. Study-level background: Recorded diagnoses for dose-escalation patients were hepatocellular carcinoma, melanoma, renal cell or head and neck cancer.

The CDR3 is 16 residues long. V gave up 0 bases and J gave up 0 bases, with 12 bases separating them. Germline CDR1 and CDR2: MGHRA and YSYEKL. Measured with immunoSEQ multiplex PCR; TCRdb has only the in-frame clones, and not every one. The sample comprises tens of thousands of clones, about 83% of which are singletons, and about 8% rests with the top ten. This chain joins TRBV4-1 and TRBJ2-7; unclear D gene. The starting material was CD4+ or CD8+ T cells sorted from blood, obtained in a trial of the OX40 agonist ivuxolimab. The receptor comes from an adult with an advanced solid tumor such as melanoma, head and neck, liver or kidney cancer. The CDR3 sequence: CASSQDRAQFSYEQYF. The CDR3 nucleotides are TGCGCCAGCAGCCAAGACAGAGCCCAATTCTCCTACGAGCAGTACTTC.